Below, 17 T cell receptor beta chains from the same sample are listed, as sequenced in a study of vaccination effects on CD4 cells after COVID-19. Antigen-specific CD4+ T cells were expanded with viral peptide pools in the ViraFEST assay before sequencing. Culture proceeded for 10 days, and CD4+ T cells were then isolated. It was two doses of either the BNT162b2 or mRNA-1273 vaccine that participants received. Produced via immunoSEQ multiplex PCR; TCRdb's table is partial and in-frame only. The table shows fewer than 90,000 clones, with roughly 80% occurring only once. Their specific antigens are unknown. Sample: CD4+ T cells from PBMCs cultured with HCoV-OC43 spike peptides, taken after COVID-19 vaccination. Subset in this sample: HCoV-OC43 spike overlapping peptide pool stimulation. Every receptor here comes from a human donor who received a COVID-19 vaccine.

V usage is TRBV6-4 and J usage is TRBJ1-2; 7 nucleotides match TRBD1. Germline V gene data show CDR1 as MRHNA and CDR2 as SNTAGT. After removal of 4 bases from V and 3 bases from J, the junction contained 2 bases not matched to a gene. This CDR3 spans 13 amino acids. CDR3 DNA sequence: TGTGCCAGCAGTGTAGGGACAGACTATGGCTACACCTTC. Translation gives CASSVGTDYGYTF.

This clone was picked up a small number of times. The genes are TRBV7-9 and TRBJ2-7, with TRBD1 matching 7 bases. J gave up 5 bases and V 2 bases, and 0 bases lay outside the gene matches. From germline, CDR1 is SEHNR and CDR2 FQNEAQ (reference sequence). CDR3 length: 12 residues. The CDR3 DNA reads TGTGCCAGCAGCTTAACAGGGGACGAGCAGTACGTC. Translated, it gives CASSLTGDEQYV.

This clone was counted a single time. This chain uses TRBV15 with TRBJ1-1, with 8 bases matching TRBD1. Trimming cost V 10 bases and J 9 bases; bases outside gene matches: 10. Germline loops: CDR1 LNHNV, CDR2 YYDKDF (reference sequence). The CDR3 covers 12 residues. The CDR3 reads CAIKTGDPKAFF. Written as DNA, the CDR3 is TGTGCCATCAAGACAGGGGACCCTAAAGCTTTCTTT.

The chain carries TRBV5-4 and TRBJ2-6, with D unresolved. The CDR3 length is 17 residues. V was cut by 6 bases and J by 1 base, with 17 bases left in between. Germline CDR1 and CDR2: SGHNT and YYREEE (reference sequence). The CDR3 sequence: CASTDSPPFSGANVLTF. The CDR3 nucleotides read TGTGCCAGCACCGATTCCCCCCCCTTTTCTGGGGCCAACGTCCTGACTTTC. The entire variable domain, with the rest obtained from reference TRBV5-4 and TRBJ2-6, is as follows: ETGVTQSPTHLIKTRGQQVTLRCSSQSGHNTVSWYQQALGQGPQFIFQYYREEENGRGNFPPRFSGLQFPNYSSELNVNALELDDSALYLCASTDSPPFSGANVLTFGAGSRLTVL.

This chain uses TRBV28 with TRBJ2-7; 12 bases align to TRBD2. Germline values: CDR1 MDHEN, CDR2 SYDVKM. CDR3 length: 14 amino acids. Trimming removed 4 bases from V and 2 bases from J; junction bases left unmatched: 0. The DNA of the CDR3 is TGTGCCAGCAGTTCTAGCGGGGGGGCCTACGAGCAGTACGTC. It yields the protein CASSSSGGAYEQYV.

The chain links TRBV25-1 to TRBJ1-1; maybe TRBD1 (5 bases). Between the trimmed V and J ends, which lost 3 bases and 5 bases, there was a span of 10 bases. The CDR3 loop spans 13 amino acids. CDR1 MGHDK and CDR2 SYGVNS come from the germline V gene. The CDR3 loop is CASSDREVTEAFF. The CDR3 coding sequence is TGTGCCAGCAGTGACAGGGAGGTAACTGAAGCTTTCTTT.

This clone appeared a few times. This sequence joins TRBV9 and TRBJ1-4; tentative D call: TRBD1 (5 bases). Trimming removed 2 bases at V and 12 bases at J, with 14 bases between. This CDR3 has 13 residues. Germline-derived CDR1 and CDR2 are SGDLS and YYNGEE. For the CDR3, the DNA is TGTGCCAGCAGCGTTATGTCATCGGGGGAACTGTTTTTT. The encoded protein is CASSVMSSGELFF.

The rearrangement links TRBV2 to TRBJ1-2, with a weak D call TRBD1 (5 bases). Between the trimmed V and J ends, which lost 2 bases and 1 base, there was a span of 8 bases. CDR1 is SNHLY, CDR2 FYNNEI, per germline. This CDR3 is built from 14 residues. Here the CDR3 DNA reads TGTGCCAGCAGTGAATACAGGATTAACTATGGCTACACCTTC. Residues: CASSEYRINYGYTF.

The CDR3 is CASSLLGGGEDEQFF. DNA for the CDR3: TGCGCCAGCAGTCTCCTCGGGGGGGGCGAGGATGAGCAGTTCTTC. The genes are TRBV5-1 and TRBJ2-1; 8 bases are shared with TRBD2. In germline, CDR1 is SGHRS, CDR2 YFSETQ. Unmatched junction bases numbered 12, after V lost 5 bases and J lost 8 bases. The CDR3 length is 15 residues.

The genes are TRBV30 and TRBJ2-3, with D perhaps matching TRBD1 or TRBD2 (5 bases each). CDR1 and CDR2 (germline): GTSNPN, SVGIG (reference sequence). The CDR3 totals 15 residues. Trimming took off 0 bases at V and 4 bases at J, with 14 bases between the two ends. The CDR3 loop is CAWSVTGTPSDTQYF. CDR3 nucleotide sequence: TGTGCCTGGAGTGTAACCGGGACCCCATCAGATACGCAGTATTTT.

A few counts support this clone. The rearrangement joins TRBV11-2 to TRBJ1-1; D perhaps matches TRBD1 (5 bases). Trimming pared 0 bases from V and 4 bases from J, leaving 9 bases between. This CDR3 region has 14 residues. The germline V gene has CDR1 SGHAT and CDR2 FQNNGV. The CDR3 sequence: CASSLDRDGTEAFF. The CDR3 bases are TGTGCCAGCAGCTTAGACAGGGACGGCACTGAAGCTTTCTTT.

The CDR3 sequence: CASREDLLEETQYF. The CDR3 DNA reads as TGTGCCAGCAGAGAGGACTTATTAGAAGAGACCCAGTACTTC. This chain links TRBV11-2 with TRBJ2-5; maybe TRBD2 (5 bases). Germline assignment: CDR1 SGHAT and CDR2 FQNNGV. V lost 6 bases and J lost 3, with 14 bases in between. The CDR3 has 14 residues.

The chain couples TRBV2 to TRBJ1-5; 9 nucleotides agree with TRBD1. The CDR3 is 14 amino acids. With 6 bases clipped from V and 7 bases from J, the junction kept 7 bases outside the gene matches. Per the germline V gene, CDR1 is SNHLY and CDR2 is FYNNEI. The CDR3, as DNA: TGTGCCAGCAGCTCCGGGACAGGGAAACAGCCCCAGCATTTT. Translation gives CASSSGTGKQPQHF.

The rearrangement joins TRBV6-2 or TRBV6-3 to TRBJ1-3; D is perhaps TRBD1 (5 bases). V dropped 3 bases and J dropped 0 bases, with 18 bases sitting between them. The CDR3 has 18 amino acids. Germline loops: CDR1 MNHEY, CDR2 SVGEGT. As DNA, the CDR3 is TGTGCCAGCAGTTATCAAAACTCAGGGAGGAGCTCTGGAAACACCATATATTTT. It translates to CASSYQNSGRSSGNTIYF.

The V gene is TRBV2, the J gene TRBJ2-7; 9 positions agree with TRBD2. This CDR3 has 15 residues. Germline V gene lookup returns CDR1 SNHLY and CDR2 FYNNEI. V shed 3 bases and J 2 bases; nucleotides not matched to a gene: 5. DNA of the CDR3: TGTGCCAGCAGTGAGGCGAGCGGGGGGCCCTACGAGCAGTACGTC. Amino acid sequence: CASSEASGGPYEQYV.

This rearrangement joins TRBV6-5 to TRBJ1-5; 8 bases are a match to TRBD1. With 0 bases clipped from V and 9 bases from J, the junction kept 10 bases outside the gene matches. The CDR3 is 16 residues long. Germline V CDR1 and CDR2: MNHEY, SVGAGI. This CDR3 is CASSYSQGANHRPQHF. In nucleotides, the CDR3 is TGTGCCAGCAGTTACTCCCAGGGGGCCAACCACCGGCCCCAGCATTTT.

The rearrangement links TRBV30 to TRBJ2-1; D gene ambiguous. Per the germline V gene, CDR1 is GTSNPN and CDR2 is SVGIG (reference sequence). This CDR3 has 16 residues. Trimming removed 0 bases from V and 0 bases from J, with 12 bases in between. The CDR3 DNA reads as TGTGCCTGGAGTGTACCCCAGAAAGACTCCTACAATGAGCAGTTCTTC. Its translation: CAWSVPQKDSYNEQFF.